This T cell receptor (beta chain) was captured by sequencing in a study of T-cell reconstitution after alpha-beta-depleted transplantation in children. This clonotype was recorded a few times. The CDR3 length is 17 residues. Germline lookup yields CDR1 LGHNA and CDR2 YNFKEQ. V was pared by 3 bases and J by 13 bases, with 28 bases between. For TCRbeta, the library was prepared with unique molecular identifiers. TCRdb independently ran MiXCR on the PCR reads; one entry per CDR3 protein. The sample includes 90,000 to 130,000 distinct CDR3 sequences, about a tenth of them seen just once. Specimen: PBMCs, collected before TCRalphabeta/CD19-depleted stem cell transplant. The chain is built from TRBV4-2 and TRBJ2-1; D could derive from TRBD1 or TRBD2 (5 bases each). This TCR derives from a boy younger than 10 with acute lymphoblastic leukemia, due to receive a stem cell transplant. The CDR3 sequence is CASSHPTQRLNRLGQFF. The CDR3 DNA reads TGTGCCAGCAGCCACCCCACACAGCGACTAAACAGGCTGGGTCAGTTCTTC.